This T cell receptor (beta chain) is from a study of a mutant IDH1 vaccine in newly diagnosed glioma. Study details: Vaccination followed radiotherapy alone by 4-6 weeks, or accompanied temozolomide cycles.

The assay was immunoSEQ multiplex PCR, and TCRdb's table has in-frame clones only and misses some. The sample lists roughly 110,000 clones; about 90% were seen once. Time point reported: week 11, during vaccination. In every dose of vaccine, 300 ug of mutant IDH1 20-mer peptide was given alongside topical imiquimod. Details on this clone: Its target is not known.

The CDR3 consists of 12 residues. Trimming took off 0 bases at V and 8 bases at J, with 7 bases between the two ends. The germline V gene has CDR1 SGHAT and CDR2 FQNNGV. V and J are TRBV11-2 and TRBJ1-2; D unclear. This material consisted of PBMCs, taken from a glioma patient whose treatment included an IDH1 peptide vaccine. The TCR was taken from a woman in her fifties or sixties with glioma. This CDR3 reads CASSLEGNGYTF. CDR3 in DNA: TGTGCCAGCAGCTTAGAAGGGAACGGCTACACCTTC.